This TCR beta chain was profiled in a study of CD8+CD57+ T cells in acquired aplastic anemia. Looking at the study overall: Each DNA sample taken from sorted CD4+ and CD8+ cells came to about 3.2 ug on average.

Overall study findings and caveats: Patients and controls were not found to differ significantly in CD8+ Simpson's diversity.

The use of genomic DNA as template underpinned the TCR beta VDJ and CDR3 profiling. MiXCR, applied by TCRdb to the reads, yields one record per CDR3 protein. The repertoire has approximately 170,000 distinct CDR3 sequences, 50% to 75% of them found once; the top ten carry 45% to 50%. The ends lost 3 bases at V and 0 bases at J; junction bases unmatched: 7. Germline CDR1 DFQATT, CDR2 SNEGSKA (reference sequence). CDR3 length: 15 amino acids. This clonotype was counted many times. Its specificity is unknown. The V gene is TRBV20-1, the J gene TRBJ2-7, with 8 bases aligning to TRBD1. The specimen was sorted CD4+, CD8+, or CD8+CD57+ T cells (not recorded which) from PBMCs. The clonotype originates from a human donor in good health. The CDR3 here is CSARGDRGDSYEQYF. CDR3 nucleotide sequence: TGCAGTGCTAGGGGCGACAGGGGTGACTCCTACGAGCAGTACTTC.